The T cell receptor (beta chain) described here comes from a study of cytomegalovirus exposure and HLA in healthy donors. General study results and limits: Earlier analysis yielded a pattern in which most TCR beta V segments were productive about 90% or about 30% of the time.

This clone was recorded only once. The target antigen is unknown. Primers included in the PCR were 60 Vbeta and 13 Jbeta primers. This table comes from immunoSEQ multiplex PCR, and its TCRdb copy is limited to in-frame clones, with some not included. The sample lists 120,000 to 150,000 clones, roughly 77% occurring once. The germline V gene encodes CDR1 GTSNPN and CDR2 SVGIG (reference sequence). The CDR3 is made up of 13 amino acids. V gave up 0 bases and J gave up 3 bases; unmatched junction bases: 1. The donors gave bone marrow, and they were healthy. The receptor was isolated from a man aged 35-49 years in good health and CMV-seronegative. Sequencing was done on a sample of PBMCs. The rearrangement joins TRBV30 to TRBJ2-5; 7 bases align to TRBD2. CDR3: CAWSVLAKETQYF. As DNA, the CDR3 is TGTGCCTGGAGTGTACTAGCGAAAGAGACCCAGTACTTC. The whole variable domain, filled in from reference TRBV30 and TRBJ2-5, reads SQTIHQWPATLVQPVGSPLSLECTVEGTSNPNLYWYRQAAGRGLQLLFYSVGIGQISSEVPQNLSASRPQDRQFILSSKKLLLSDSGFYLCAWSVLAKETQYFGPGTRLLVL.